This TCR beta chain is from a study of shared clonotypes between healthy human individuals. Per germline, CDR1 WNHNN and CDR2 SYGVQD (reference sequence). This CDR3 has 12 amino acids. The V gene lost 4 bases and the J gene lost 2 bases, with 4 bases spanning the gap. Profiling relied on immunoSEQ multiplex PCR, and the TCRdb table lists in-frame clones only, not all of them. This table holds some 1,400,000 clones, approximately 97% found once. Donors were healthy HIV-negative adults without recent acute infections or vaccinations. Study-level results: Donor scarcity curtailed the genetic and exposure-history diversity represented herein.

Concerning this clone itself: Its target is unknown.

The sequencing sample was made of naive CD4+ T cells sorted from blood. Subset: CD45RA+ positively selected. This clonotype was obtained from a man younger than 40 in good health. The chain is built from TRBV10-1 and TRBJ2-3; no definite D call. The CDR3 nucleotides read TGCGCCAGCAGTGGGAACACAGATACGCAGTATTTT. The encoded protein is CASSGNTDTQYF.